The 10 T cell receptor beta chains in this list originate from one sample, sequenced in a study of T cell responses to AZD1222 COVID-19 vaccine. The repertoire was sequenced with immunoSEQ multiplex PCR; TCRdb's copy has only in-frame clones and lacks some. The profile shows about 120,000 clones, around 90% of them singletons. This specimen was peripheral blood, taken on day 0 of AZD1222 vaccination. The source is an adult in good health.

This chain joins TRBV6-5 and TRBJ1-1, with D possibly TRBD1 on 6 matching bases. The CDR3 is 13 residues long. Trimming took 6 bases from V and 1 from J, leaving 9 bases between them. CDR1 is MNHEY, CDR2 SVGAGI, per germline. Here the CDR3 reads CASSRGQNTEAFF. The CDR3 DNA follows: TGTGCCAGCAGCCGGGGACAGAACACTGAAGCTTTCTTT.

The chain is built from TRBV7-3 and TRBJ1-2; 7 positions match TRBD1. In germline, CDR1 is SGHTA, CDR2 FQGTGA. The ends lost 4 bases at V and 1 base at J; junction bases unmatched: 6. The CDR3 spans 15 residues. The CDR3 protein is CASSYAGGSNYGYTF. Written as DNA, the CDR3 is TGTGCCAGCAGCTATGCAGGGGGAAGTAACTATGGCTACACCTTC.

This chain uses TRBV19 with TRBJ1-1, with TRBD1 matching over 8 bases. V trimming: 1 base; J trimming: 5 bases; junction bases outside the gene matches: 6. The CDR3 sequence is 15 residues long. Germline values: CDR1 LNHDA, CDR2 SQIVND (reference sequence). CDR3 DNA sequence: TGTGCCAGTAGTATAGGTGGCAGGGGGCTTACTGAAGCTTTCTTT. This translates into CASSIGGRGLTEAFF.

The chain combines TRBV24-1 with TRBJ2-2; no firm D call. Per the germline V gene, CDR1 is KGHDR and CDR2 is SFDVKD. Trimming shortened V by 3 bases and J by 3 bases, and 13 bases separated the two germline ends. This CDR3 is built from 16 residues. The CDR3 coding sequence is TGTGCCACCAGTGATCTAAGTTTTGGGGACACCGGGGAGCTGTTTTTT. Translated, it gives CATSDLSFGDTGELFF.

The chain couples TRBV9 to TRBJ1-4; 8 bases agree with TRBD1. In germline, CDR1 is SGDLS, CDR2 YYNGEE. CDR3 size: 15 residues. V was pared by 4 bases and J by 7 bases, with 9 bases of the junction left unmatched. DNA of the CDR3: TGTGCCAGCAGCTCCCGGACAGGGTCCCTTGAAAAACTGTTTTTT. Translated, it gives CASSSRTGSLEKLFF.

CDR3: CASSYSGQYYGYTF. CDR3 sequence (DNA): TGTGCCAGCAGTTACTCTGGGCAGTACTATGGCTACACCTTC. The V and J genes are TRBV6-2 or TRBV6-3 and TRBJ1-2; D is undetermined. V gave up 0 bases and J gave up 3 bases, with 8 bases separating them. Per the germline V gene, CDR1 is MNHEY and CDR2 is SVGEGT. The CDR3 consists of 14 residues.

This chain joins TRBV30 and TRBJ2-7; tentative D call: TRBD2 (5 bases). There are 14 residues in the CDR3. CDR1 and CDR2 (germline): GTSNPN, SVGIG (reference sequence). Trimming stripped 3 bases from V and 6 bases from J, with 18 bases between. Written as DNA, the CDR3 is TGTGCCTGGAGGCCGGGCCCCCGGGCGGGCGAGCAGTACTTC. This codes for CAWRPGPRAGEQYF. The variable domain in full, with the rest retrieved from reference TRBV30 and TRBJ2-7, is SQTIHQWPATLVQPVGSPLSLECTVEGTSNPNLYWYRQAAGRGLQLLFYSVGIGQISSEVPQNLSASRPQDRQFILSSKKLLLSDSGFYLCAWRPGPRAGEQYFGPGTRLTVT.

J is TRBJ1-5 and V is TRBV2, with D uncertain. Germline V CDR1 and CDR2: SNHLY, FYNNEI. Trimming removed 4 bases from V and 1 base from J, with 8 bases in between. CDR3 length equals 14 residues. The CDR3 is CASSVAVSNQPQHF. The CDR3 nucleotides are TGTGCCAGCAGTGTCGCTGTAAGCAATCAGCCCCAGCATTTT. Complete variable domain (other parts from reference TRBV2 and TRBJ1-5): EPEVTQTPSHQVTQMGQEVILRCVPISNHLYFYWYRQILGQKVEFLVSFYNNEISEKSEIFDDQFSVERPDGSNFTLKIRSTKLEDSAMYFCASSVAVSNQPQHFGDGTRLSIL.

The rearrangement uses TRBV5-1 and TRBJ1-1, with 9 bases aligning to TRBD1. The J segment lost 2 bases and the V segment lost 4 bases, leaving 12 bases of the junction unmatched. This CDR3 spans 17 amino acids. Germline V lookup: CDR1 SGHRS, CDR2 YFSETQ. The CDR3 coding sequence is TGCGCCAGCAGCAACGGACAGGGGAGGATTTATAACACTGAAGCTTTCTTT. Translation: CASSNGQGRIYNTEAFF.

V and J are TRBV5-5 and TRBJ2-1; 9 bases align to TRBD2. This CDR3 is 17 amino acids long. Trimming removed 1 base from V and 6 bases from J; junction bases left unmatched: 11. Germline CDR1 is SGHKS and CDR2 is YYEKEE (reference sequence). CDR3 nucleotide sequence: TGTGCCAGCAGCTTGACGGTAGCGGGAGCGGGGTTCAATGAGCAGTTCTTC. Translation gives CASSLTVAGAGFNEQFF.